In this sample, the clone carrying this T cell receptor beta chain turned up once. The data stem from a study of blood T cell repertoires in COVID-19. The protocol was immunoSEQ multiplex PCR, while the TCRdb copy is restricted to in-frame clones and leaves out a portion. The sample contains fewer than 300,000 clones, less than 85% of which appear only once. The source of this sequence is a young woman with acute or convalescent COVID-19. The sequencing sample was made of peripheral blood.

This CDR3 is CATGQSSNQPQHF. In DNA, the CDR3 is TGTGCCACCGGGCAGTCTAGCAATCAGCCCCAGCATTTT. The chain uses TRBV24-1 and TRBJ1-5; D gene unclear. CDR1 KGHDR and CDR2 SFDVKD come from the germline V gene. Trimming shortened V by 9 bases and J by 0 bases, and 8 bases separated the two germline ends. This CDR3 has 13 amino acids.